These 27 T cell receptor beta chains originate from one sample sequenced in a study of vaccination effects on CD4 cells after COVID-19. Viral peptide pool expansion of antigen-specific CD4+ T cells preceded sequencing in the ViraFEST assay. CD4+ T cells were isolated after about eleven days of culture. No antigen has been assigned to these receptors. The repertoire was sequenced with immunoSEQ multiplex PCR; TCRdb's copy has only in-frame clones and lacks some. Of around 30,000 clones in the sample, approximately 68% were seen once. This sample comprised CD4+ T cells from PBMCs cultured with HCoV-229E spike peptides, obtained before COVID-19 vaccination. These receptors were collected from a human donor who received a COVID-19 vaccine.

This clone has a handful of counts. The chain couples TRBV29-1 to TRBJ2-1, with D possibly matching TRBD1 (5 bases). The CDR3 sequence is 14 residues long. V was shortened by 5 bases and J by 5 bases, with 16 bases between the two germline ends. Germline assignment: CDR1 SQVTM and CDR2 ANQGSEA. The CDR3 sequence: CSVLRRGANNEQFF. Written as DNA, the CDR3 is TGCAGCGTTCTACGAAGGGGCGCAAACAATGAGCAGTTCTTC.

The chain carries TRBV5-1 and TRBJ2-1, with D perhaps given as TRBD1 or TRBD2 (5 bases each). Germline CDR1 reads SGHRS; CDR2 reads YFSETQ. Trimming shortened V by 3 bases and J by 8 bases, and 15 bases separated the two germline ends. The CDR3 runs to 14 residues. CDR3 in amino acids: CASSYVVGGYEQFF. The CDR3 DNA reads TGCGCCAGCAGCTATGTCGTTGGGGGTTATGAGCAGTTCTTC.

V usage is TRBV7-3 and J usage is TRBJ2-7; 8 bases match TRBD1. With V trimmed by 4 bases and J by 3 bases, 5 bases remained unmatched. CDR3 length: 14 amino acids. Germline CDR1 SGHTA, CDR2 FQGTGA. CDR3 DNA sequence: TGTGCCAGCAGCTCGGGGACAGGTAACTACGAGCAGTACTTC. This codes for CASSSGTGNYEQYF.

Only a few counts were recorded for this clone. The chain combines TRBV7-2 with TRBJ2-7, with D perhaps being TRBD1 or TRBD2 (5 bases each). CDR3 length: 14 residues. Trimming cost V 1 base and J 2 bases, with 9 bases left between them. Germline CDR1 SGHTA, CDR2 FQGNSA. CDR3 loop: CASSLGGGPYEQYF. The CDR3 DNA sequence: TGTGCCAGCAGCTTAGGTGGGGGACCCTACGAGCAGTACTTC.

The chain recombines TRBV7-9 with TRBJ2-7; possibly TRBD1 or TRBD2 for D (5 bases each). Trimming shortened V by 5 bases and J by 3 bases, and 8 bases separated the two germline ends. Looked up from germline, CDR1 is SEHNR and CDR2 is FQNEAQ (reference sequence). The CDR3 totals 12 residues. This CDR3 reads CASSRDHYEQYF. The CDR3 DNA reads TGTGCCAGCAGCCGGGACCACTACGAGCAGTACTTC.

This rearrangement joins TRBV24-1 to TRBJ2-1; 8 bases match TRBD2. The CDR3 spans 16 residues. Germline CDR1 is KGHDR and CDR2 is SFDVKD. Trimming at V came to 3 bases and at J to 3 bases, leaving 6 bases not matched to a gene. CDR3 in amino acids: CATSDRAGAVYNEQFF. DNA for the CDR3: TGTGCCACCAGTGATAGAGCGGGAGCTGTCTACAATGAGCAGTTCTTC.

This clone was seen a handful of times. The chain employs TRBV4-3 and TRBJ1-2, with unresolved D. V shed 1 base and J shed 6 bases, with 9 bases lying between them. Germline CDR1 is LGHNA and CDR2 is YSLEER. This CDR3 is built from 13 residues. The CDR3: CASSQVEGHGYTF. In nucleotides, the CDR3 is TGCGCCAGCAGCCAAGTGGAAGGGCATGGCTACACCTTC.

This clone was detected ten times or more. The genes are TRBV19 and TRBJ1-1; D gene ambiguous. The CDR3 consists of 13 residues. Trimming pared 9 bases from V and 0 bases from J, leaving 11 bases between. CDR1 LNHDA and CDR2 SQIVND come from the germline V gene (reference sequence). CDR3 amino acids: CASQRILNTEAFF. CDR3 nucleotide sequence: TGTGCCAGCCAGAGAATCTTGAACACTGAAGCTTTCTTT.

The chain employs TRBV4-1 and TRBJ1-6; D is undetermined. CDR1 is MGHRA, CDR2 YSYEKL, per germline. V lost 1 base to trimming and J lost 6 bases, with 7 bases between them. The CDR3 spans 14 residues. CDR3: CASSQGYSNSPLHF. The CDR3 DNA reads TGCGCCAGCAGCCAAGGGTATTCTAATTCACCCCTCCACTTT.

The chain carries TRBV4-1 and TRBJ1-4; D not certain. The CDR3 contains 14 residues. V dropped 3 bases and J dropped 8 bases, with 13 bases sitting between them. CDR1 and CDR2 from the germline V gene are MGHRA and YSYEKL. The CDR3 here is CASSQIKSVEKLFF. CDR3 nucleotide sequence: TGCGCCAGCAGCCAGATCAAGAGCGTCGAAAAACTGTTTTTT.

The rearrangement links TRBV3-1 (or the pseudogene TRBV3-2) to TRBJ2-2; weak D call: TRBD1 (6 bases). V dropped 3 bases and J dropped 7 bases, with 15 bases sitting between them. The CDR3 loop spans 15 amino acids. Germline V lookup: CDR1 LGHDT, CDR2 YNNKEL (reference sequence). CDR3 protein: CASSHKGTLNGELFF. The CDR3 nucleotides read TGTGCCAGCAGCCACAAGGGGACATTGAACGGGGAGCTGTTTTTT.

CDR3 sequence: CASSINSSGNSQETQYF. In DNA form, the CDR3 reads TGTGCCAGTAGTATAAACTCTAGCGGGAACTCGCAAGAGACCCAGTACTTC. V is TRBV19 and J is TRBJ2-5; 9 bases are a match to TRBD2. The germline CDR1 and CDR2 sequences are LNHDA and SQIVND (reference sequence). V trimming: 2 bases; J trimming: 2 bases; junction bases outside the gene matches: 9. CDR3 length: 17 residues.

CDR3 loop: CASSVGGTSANEQFF. The CDR3 DNA sequence: TGTGCCAGCAGCGTAGGGGGGACTAGCGCCAATGAGCAGTTCTTC. The V call is TRBV9, the J call TRBJ2-1; TRBD2 agrees at 10 bases. Germline CDR1 reads SGDLS; CDR2 reads YYNGEE. This CDR3 has 15 amino acids. The trim removed 0 bases at V and 6 bases at J, leaving 3 bases unmatched.

This clone was seen only a few times. J is TRBJ2-2 and V is TRBV24-1; D is uncertain. V was pared by 4 bases and J by 4 bases, with 6 bases between. Germline V gives CDR1 KGHDR, CDR2 SFDVKD. CDR3 size: 13 residues. The chain's CDR3 is CATSELTTGELFF. The DNA for the CDR3 is TGTGCCACCAGTGAATTAACCACCGGGGAGCTGTTTTTT.

The gene calls are TRBV29-1 and TRBJ1-2; possibly TRBD1 for D (5 bases). In germline, CDR1 is SQVTM, CDR2 ANQGSEA. Trimming cost V 5 bases and J 8 bases, with 21 bases left between them. This CDR3 contains 14 residues. In DNA, the CDR3 is TGCAGCGTTCGAGATTTGGGACGCGGGGGGGGCTACACCTTC. Translation gives CSVRDLGRGGGYTF.

The V gene is TRBV14, the J gene TRBJ1-1; no clear D gene. The germline CDR1 and CDR2 sequences are SGHDN and FVKESK. Trimming took 5 bases from V and 2 from J, leaving 12 bases between them. This CDR3 has 14 residues. The CDR3 reads CASSWGPTNTEAFF. CDR3 in DNA: TGTGCCAGCAGCTGGGGTCCTACTAACACTGAAGCTTTCTTT.

This clone was seen just once. The genes are TRBV29-1 and TRBJ2-5; 7 bases fit TRBD1. The V gene's germline CDR1 is SQVTM and CDR2 ANQGSEA. The CDR3 runs 13 residues. Losses at the gene ends were 4 bases for V and 5 bases for J; bases not matched to a gene: 7. CDR3 nucleotides: TGCAGCGTTGCGACAGGGTTGCGCGAGACCCAGTACTTC. Its protein product is CSVATGLRETQYF.

This clone was picked up one time. J is TRBJ2-3 and V is TRBV29-1; D tentatively reads TRBD1 or TRBD2 (5 bases each). The length of the CDR3 is 13 residues. The germline CDR1 and CDR2 sequences are SQVTM and ANQGSEA. DNA for the CDR3: TGCAGTGCAAGAGGGACGACCGGAGATACGCAGTATTTT. As protein: CSARGTTGDTQYF.

V gene TRBV7-9 combines with J gene TRBJ2-7, with D perhaps TRBD2 (6 bases). Germline lookup yields CDR1 SEHNR and CDR2 FQNEAQ (reference sequence). The CDR3 runs to 15 residues. Between the trimmed V and J ends, which lost 4 bases and 5 bases, there was a span of 18 bases. CDR3 DNA sequence: TGTGCCAGCAGCTCTTACTCGGGAGCCGTTGACGAGCAGTACTTC. It translates to CASSSYSGAVDEQYF.

This clone turned up a few times. The chain links TRBV19 to TRBJ1-1, with D unclear. Germline-derived CDR1 and CDR2 are LNHDA and SQIVND (reference sequence). This CDR3 has 14 amino acids. Trimming took off 3 bases at V and 4 bases at J, with 12 bases between the two ends. CDR3 amino acids: CASSMGEGFTEAFF. The DNA for the CDR3 is TGTGCCAGTAGTATGGGCGAGGGCTTCACTGAAGCTTTCTTT.

The gene calls are TRBV5-4 and TRBJ2-7, with TRBD1 matching over 7 bases. This CDR3 spans 15 amino acids. V lost 3 bases to trimming and J lost 3 bases; unmatched junction nucleotides: 9. Germline CDR1 and CDR2: SGHNT and YYREEE (reference sequence). CDR3 loop: CASSSKDRLGYEQYF. DNA for the CDR3: TGTGCCAGCAGCTCTAAGGACAGGTTGGGCTACGAGCAGTACTTC.

The V gene is TRBV19, the J gene TRBJ1-2; D unclear. This CDR3 is 14 amino acids long. Looked up from germline, CDR1 is LNHDA and CDR2 is SQIVND (reference sequence). V was clipped by 5 bases and J by 4 bases, with 14 bases between them. As DNA, the CDR3 is TGTGCCAGTAGTCCACGGGCGGGCATCTATGGCTACACCTTC. Its translation: CASSPRAGIYGYTF.

The chain uses TRBV4-3 and TRBJ1-3, with D possibly TRBD1 on 5 matching bases. The CDR3 runs 14 residues. Germline V lookup: CDR1 LGHNA, CDR2 YSLEER. V shed 1 base and J shed 2 bases, with 6 bases lying between them. The CDR3 is CASSQGGAGNTIYF. CDR3 nucleotide sequence: TGCGCCAGCAGCCAAGGAGGGGCTGGAAACACCATATATTTT.

This clone came up once. The chain carries TRBV14 and TRBJ1-2; 9 bases fit TRBD1. Germline trimming cut 4 bases from V and 0 bases from J; bases unmatched to any gene: 6. Germline CDR1 and CDR2: SGHDN and FVKESK. The CDR3 length is 16 residues. The CDR3 region is CASSPGQGLANYGYTF. The CDR3 bases are TGTGCCAGCAGCCCGGGACAGGGTTTGGCTAACTATGGCTACACCTTC.

This chain uses TRBV6-6 with TRBJ2-7, with 9 bases identical to TRBD2. Germline CDR1 is MNHNY and CDR2 is SVGAGI (reference sequence). The CDR3 contains 15 residues. After removal of 5 bases from V and 4 bases from J, the junction contained 9 bases not matched to a gene. The CDR3, as DNA: TGTGCCAGCAGTAACCCTAGCGGGGCAAGTTACGAGCAGTACTTC. Its protein is CASSNPSGASYEQYF.

V is TRBV30 and J is TRBJ1-6, with D possibly matching TRBD1 (6 bases). V lost 4 bases and J 6 bases, leaving 10 bases between the germline ends. This CDR3 is 13 amino acids long. Germline V gene lookup returns CDR1 GTSNPN and CDR2 SVGIG (reference sequence). In nucleotides, the CDR3 is TGTGCCTGGAAGAGCAGGGGTAATTCACCCCTCCACTTT. Encoded protein: CAWKSRGNSPLHF.

CDR3 amino acids: CAWTPAGLYNSPLHF. CDR3 nucleotide sequence: TGTGCCTGGACTCCGGCAGGACTTTATAATTCACCCCTCCACTTT. This chain joins TRBV30 and TRBJ1-6; D call uncertain. The CDR3 spans 15 residues. From germline, CDR1 is GTSNPN and CDR2 SVGIG (reference sequence). Trimming pared 4 bases from V and 4 bases from J, leaving 14 bases between.